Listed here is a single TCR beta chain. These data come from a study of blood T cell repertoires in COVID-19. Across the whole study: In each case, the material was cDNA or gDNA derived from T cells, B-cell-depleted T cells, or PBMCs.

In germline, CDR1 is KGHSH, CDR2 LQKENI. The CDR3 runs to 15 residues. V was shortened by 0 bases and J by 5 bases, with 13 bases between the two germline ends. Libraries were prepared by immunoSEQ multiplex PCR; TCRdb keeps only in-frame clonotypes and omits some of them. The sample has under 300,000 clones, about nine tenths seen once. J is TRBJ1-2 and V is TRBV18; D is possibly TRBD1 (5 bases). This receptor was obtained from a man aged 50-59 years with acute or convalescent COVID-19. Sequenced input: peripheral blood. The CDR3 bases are TGTGCCAGCTCACCACCGCCCCCCGGGGGATATGGCTACACCTTC. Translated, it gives CASSPPPPGGYGYTF.